One sample yielded the 7 T cell receptor beta chains listed below, sequenced in a study of T-cell memory formation after mild COVID-19. MiXCR was run by TCRdb on the 5' RACE reads, yielding one entry per CDR3 protein. The profile covers tens of thousands of distinct CDR3 sequences, with 16% appearing a single time and 31% taken by the ten largest. Sequencing used PBMCs or a T cell subset sorted from them (not recorded which). The receptors stem from an adult woman who had mild COVID-19 (a few samples of this study predate the infection). Cell type and time point are not known.

A few counts support this clonotype. The chain uses TRBV19 and TRBJ2-6; D gene uncertain. The CDR3 spans 15 residues. Between the trimmed V and J ends, which lost 5 bases and 1 base, there was a span of 9 bases. The germline V gene encodes CDR1 LNHDA and CDR2 SQIVND (reference sequence). The DNA of the CDR3 is TGTGCCAGTAGTTTTCCCGTGTCTGGGGCCAACGTCCTGACTTTC. This gives the protein CASSFPVSGANVLTF.

This clonotype was seen at least ten times. The chain recombines TRBV10-3 with TRBJ2-7; 10 nucleotides agree with TRBD1. The CDR3 has 14 residues. V lost 4 bases, J lost 2 bases, and 2 bases stayed unmatched. Germline V CDR1 and CDR2: ENHRY, SYGVKD. The CDR3 region is CAISGGTGAYEQYF. In nucleotides, the CDR3 is TGTGCCATCAGTGGGGGGACAGGGGCCTACGAGCAGTACTTC.

The genes are TRBV4-1 and TRBJ2-7; no clear D gene. This CDR3 has 15 residues. With 2 bases removed from V and 0 bases from J, the gap between germline ends came to 11 bases. CDR1 is MGHRA, CDR2 YSYEKL, per germline. The DNA for the CDR3 is TGCGCCAGCAGCCAACTGGACGGCAGCTCCTACGAGCAGTACTTC. Residues: CASSQLDGSSYEQYF.

The chain couples TRBV7-9 to TRBJ2-2; tentative D call: TRBD1 (7 bases). V was trimmed by 2 bases and J by 5 bases, leaving 18 bases between them. This CDR3 region has 17 residues. Looked up from germline, CDR1 is SEHNR and CDR2 is FQNEAQ (reference sequence). CDR3 residues: CASSLPRGTDPTGELFF. CDR3 DNA: TGTGCCAGCAGCTTACCCCGCGGGACAGATCCTACCGGGGAGCTGTTTTTT.

The CDR3 coding sequence is TGTGCCAGCAGTTTTAGCGGGATAGGATACGAGCAGTACTTC. This sequence encodes CASSFSGIGYEQYF. This sequence joins TRBV27 and TRBJ2-7, with 8 bases fitting TRBD2. V lost 3 bases, J lost 4 bases, and 5 bases stayed unmatched. The CDR3 has 14 residues. CDR1 is MNHEY, CDR2 SMNVEV, per germline (reference sequence).

The J gene is TRBJ2-1, the V gene TRBV6-5; 9 bases fit TRBD1. This CDR3 has 14 residues. Germline trimming cut 5 bases from V and 6 bases from J; bases unmatched to any gene: 5. Germline V gene data show CDR1 as MNHEY and CDR2 as SVGAGI. In nucleotides, the CDR3 is TGTGCCAGCAGTCCGGGACAGGGTAGCAATGAGCAGTTCTTC. It translates to CASSPGQGSNEQFF.

This clonotype was counted a few times. The chain joins TRBV27 to TRBJ2-7; 7 bases map to TRBD1. V trimming: 5 bases; J trimming: 4 bases; junction bases outside the gene matches: 11. The germline gives CDR1 MNHEY, CDR2 SMNVEV (reference sequence). The CDR3 contains 15 residues. CDR3 loop: CASSPGQDLSYEQYF. CDR3 sequence (DNA): TGTGCCAGCAGTCCCGGACAGGACTTATCTTACGAGCAGTACTTC.